This TCR beta chain originates from a study of PD-L1 blockade in urothelial cancer (dated 2017 in TCRdb). Background on the whole study: All patients started therapy around 2014 and received atezolizumab 1,200 mg intravenously every 3 weeks. Pretreatment blood TCR-seq was available for 30 or so patients, at least one posttreatment blood collection was obtained for 24 patients, and tumor TCR-seq was available for 24 patients. Eight to ten patients achieved durable clinical benefit and about 22 did not. Durable clinical benefit was defined as a progression-free survival longer than 6 months, and TCR features were additionally tested against progression-free survival and overall survival. TCR sequencing covered pretreatment tumor samples and matched, serially collected peripheral blood taken before and after atezolizumab treatment. Blood samples were analyzed at 3 weeks after treatment start (second dose) and at 6 weeks after treatment start. In the same patients, whole exome sequencing and RNA sequencing of pretreatment tumors were performed in addition to TCR sequencing. An exploratory multi-omic analysis was conducted of the somatic, immune and clinical correlates of response to PD-L1 blockade with atezolizumab in urothelial cancer. Blood samples yielded a median of roughly 140,000 T cells and some 80,000 unique TCRs, with median clonality roughly 0.082. An ECOG performance status of 0 or 1 was recorded for the patients, and 0 to 3 prior chemotherapy regimens had been received by the patients. About 90% of the roughly 29 patients were identified as males with urothelial cancer of bladder origin, and a prior smoking history was reported by 18 of 29 patients. Results the study describes overall, beyond this receptor: Small sample size (n ≈ 28) and many exploratory analyses mean the results are intended to be hypothesis-generating. Patients with durable benefit showed greater expansion of tumor-associated TCR clones in peripheral blood 3 weeks after starting treatment (n of about 20, p = 0.022). Improved progression-free and overall survival was associated with having pretreatment peripheral blood TCR clonality below the median.

The germline ends are 22 bases apart after V is trimmed by 8 bases and J by 5 bases. The CDR3 contains 16 residues, cysteine and phenylalanine counted. Solely the CDR3 DNA is kept, with 48 bases framed from the first base. Per the germline V gene, SNHLY is the CDR1 and FYNNEI is the CDR2. The cohort comprised 29 patients with locally advanced or metastatic urothelial carcinoma treated at Memorial Sloan Kettering on a trial protocol. Peripheral blood mononuclear cells were collected pretreatment and during treatment, with between 1 and 8 total time points per patient. The Qiagen DNeasy Blood extraction kit was used to purify genomic DNA from total PBMCs and tumor samples. PBMCs were collected pretreatment and during treatment, and were isolated and stored as previously described. Each PCR received spiked-in synthetic TCR analog templates so that absolute template abundance could be estimated from read counts. Using the immunoSEQ assay, TCRbeta CDR3 regions were amplified from genomic DNA with bias-controlled V and J gene primers. Sequencing of rearranged TCRbeta segments was performed at approximately 20X coverage. The paper's processing steps were these. Sequencing errors were corrected by clustering, and CDR3s were annotated against IMGT so that V, D and J genes could be assigned. Downstream analyses used only productive TCRbeta rearrangements, leaving out any out-of-frame or stop-codon sequences. Clonality was computed as one minus Shannon entropy normalized by the log of the number of unique productive sequences. Fisher's exact test with Benjamini-Hochberg correction, at a threshold of adjusted p below 0.01, was used to find clones that differed between time points or between blood and tumor. The immuneACCESS repertoire file appears here via TCRdb, limited to in-frame rearrangements. These files lack a portion of the clones; in checked studies, under half of the deficit traces to unresolved V genes, and the cause of the others is not known. V and J calls and clone size come straight from that table; D and trimming were deduced from the DNA. Across this sample there are approximately 52,000 clones, with 70% to 80% seen only once. The top ten constitute less than 4.5% of the sample.

Remarks on this clone: It lacks a known antigen. The record has no base qualities; no much larger clone is one base away.

In this chain, TRBV2 is recombined with TRBJ2-1; a weak D assignment points to TRBD2 (7 bases agree). The sequence was collected from a man aged 65 to 85 with urothelial cancer. This sample comprised PBMCs, obtained around atezolizumab (anti-PD-L1) treatment. The CDR3 is CASYPLRGGMNNEQFF. Here is the DNA: TGTGCCAGCTACCCCCTTAGGGGGGGGATGAACAATGAGCAGTTCTTC.